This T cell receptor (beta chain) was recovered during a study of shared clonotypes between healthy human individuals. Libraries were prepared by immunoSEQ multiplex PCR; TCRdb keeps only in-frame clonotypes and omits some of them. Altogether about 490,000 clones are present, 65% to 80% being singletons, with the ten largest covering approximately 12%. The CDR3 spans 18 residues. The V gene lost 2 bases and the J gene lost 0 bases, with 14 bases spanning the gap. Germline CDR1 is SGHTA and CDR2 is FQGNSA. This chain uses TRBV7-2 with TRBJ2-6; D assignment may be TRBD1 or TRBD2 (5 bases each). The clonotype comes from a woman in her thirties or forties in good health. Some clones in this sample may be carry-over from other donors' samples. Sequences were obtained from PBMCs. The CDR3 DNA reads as TGTGCCAGCAGCTTATTGGGGACCGCGAACTCTGGGGCCAACGTCCTGACTTTC. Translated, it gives CASSLLGTANSGANVLTF. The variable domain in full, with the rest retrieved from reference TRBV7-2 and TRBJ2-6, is GAGVSQSPSNKVTEKGKDVELRCDPISGHTALYWYRQSLGQGLEFLIYFQGNSAPDKSGLPSDRFSAERTGGSVSTLTIQRTQQEDSAVYLCASSLLGTANSGANVLTFGAGSRLTVL.